This T cell receptor (beta chain) was obtained from a study of PD-L1 blockade in urothelial cancer. On the study more broadly: Treatment start was followed by blood analysis at 3 weeks (second dose) and again at 6 weeks. Researchers found blood samples held a median of approximately 150,000 T cells.

Time point specified: pretreatment peripheral blood. Locally advanced or metastatic urothelial carcinoma was diagnosed in the patients. Profiling relied on immunoSEQ multiplex PCR, and the TCRdb table lists in-frame clones only, not all of them. The top ten hold about a sixth of the sample, which has 30,000 to 35,000 clones, about 80% seen once. Germline V gene data show CDR1 as SNHLY and CDR2 as FYNNEI. V gave up 6 bases and J gave up 13 bases, with 16 bases separating them. There are 12 residues in the CDR3. The rearrangement uses TRBV2 and TRBJ2-1, with D tentatively TRBD2 (6 bases). This TCR was sampled from a man aged 55 to 70 with urothelial cancer. The sample in question was PBMCs, obtained around atezolizumab (anti-PD-L1) treatment. The CDR3 reads CASSPPGLSQFF. The CDR3 DNA is TGTGCCAGCAGCCCTCCGGGACTTAGTCAGTTCTTC.